One sample yielded the 15 T cell receptor beta chains listed below, sequenced in a study of identical twins (dated by TCRdb to 2016 to 2018). The protocol used for the library was 5' RACE. TCRdb lists the instrument as Illumina HiSeq 2000. The public sequencing data were trimmed at Q25 with fastp and processed into clonotypes with MiXCR by TCRdb, which kept only in-frame beta chains. Entries are consolidated by CDR3 protein sequence, retaining the most common genes and DNA. The table for this sample lists more than 200,000 distinct CDR3 sequences; roughly 13% of them were counted only once. Together, the top ten hold approximately 8.2% of the sample. The specimen sequenced was memory (CD45RO+) T cells sorted from blood. This specimen's cell subset or site label, per the study, means: CD45RO+ enriched T cells. These receptors came from a woman in her late teens or twenties in good health.

CDR3 bases: TGCGCCAGCAGCTTGGGACCCAAGGCAAACTATGGCTACACCTTC. The encoded protein is CASSLGPKANYGYTF. The gene calls are TRBV5-1 and TRBJ1-2; no definite D call. Germline assignment: CDR1 SGHRS and CDR2 YFSETQ. The CDR3 extends over 15 amino acids. V was cut by 0 bases and J by 2 bases, with 11 bases left in between.

This clonotype was detected many times. This chain uses TRBV20-1 with TRBJ2-1; 10 bases fit TRBD2. Unmatched junction bases numbered 10, after V lost 5 bases and J lost 6 bases. The CDR3 extends over 15 amino acids. Germline V gives CDR1 DFQATT, CDR2 SNEGSKA (reference sequence). The CDR3 sequence is CSAGRAGGRGNEQFF. CDR3 nucleotides: TGCAGTGCTGGCCGAGCGGGAGGGAGAGGCAATGAGCAGTTCTTC.

This clonotype has at least ten counts. V is TRBV24-1 and J is TRBJ2-3; D remains unclear. V shed 9 bases and J shed 0 bases, with 9 bases lying between them. This CDR3 is 13 amino acids long. Germline CDR1 is KGHDR and CDR2 is SFDVKD. CDR3 sequence reads: CATASGSTDTQYF. The CDR3 DNA follows: TGTGCCACCGCTTCCGGGAGCACAGATACGCAGTATTTT.

This clonotype turned up a few times. This rearrangement joins TRBV11-2 to TRBJ2-1; D gene uncertain. The V end lost 3 bases, the J end lost 0 bases, and 12 bases lay between the germline ends. Germline V gives CDR1 SGHAT, CDR2 FQNNGV. The CDR3 extends over 16 amino acids. The chain's CDR3 is CASSFRKVSSYNEQFF. DNA of the CDR3: TGTGCCAGCAGCTTCCGTAAGGTGAGCTCCTACAATGAGCAGTTCTTC.

There are many counts of this clonotype. The V and J genes are TRBV20-1 and TRBJ1-6; TRBD1 aligns across 9 bases. This CDR3 region has 15 residues. V lost 3 bases, J lost 10 bases, and 10 bases stayed unmatched. Germline V gene sequence: CDR1 DFQATT, CDR2 SNEGSKA (reference sequence). The CDR3 nucleotides are TGCAGTGCTAGCCCCCGGACAGGGGATATGTCACCCCTCCACTTT. Translating it yields CSASPRTGDMSPLHF.

This chain joins TRBV11-3 and TRBJ2-2; the D gene is possibly TRBD2 (6 bases). Trimming took 1 base from V and 7 from J, leaving 13 bases between them. CDR3 length: 15 amino acids. Looked up from germline, CDR1 is SGHNT and CDR2 is YENEEA. CDR3 sequence: CASSLGAGSGGELFF. The CDR3 DNA follows: TGTGCCAGCAGCTTAGGGGCCGGGAGCGGCGGGGAGCTGTTTTTT.

This chain joins TRBV18 and TRBJ1-1; 12 positions match TRBD1. Germline V lookup: CDR1 KGHSH, CDR2 LQKENI. V gave up 6 bases and J gave up 5 bases; unmatched junction bases: 4. The length of the CDR3 is 14 residues. CDR3 sequence reads: CASSRDRGLTEAFF. The CDR3 nucleotides read TGTGCCAGCTCGCGGGACAGGGGGCTTACTGAAGCTTTCTTT.

This clonotype was seen many times. The chain recombines TRBV5-5 with TRBJ1-2, with a weak D call TRBD1 (6 bases). In germline, CDR1 is SGHKS, CDR2 YYEKEE (reference sequence). V shed 1 base and J shed 8 bases, with 18 bases lying between them. CDR3 length equals 15 residues. The CDR3 DNA follows: TGTGCCAGCAGCTTGTCTGCGACAGGACTTGAGGGCTACACCTTC. Translation: CASSLSATGLEGYTF. Drawing the rest from reference TRBV5-5 and TRBJ1-2, the complete variable domain is DAGVTQSPTHLIKTRGQQVTLRCSPISGHKSVSWYQQVLGQGPQFIFQYYEKEERGRGNFPDRFSARQFPNYSSELNVNALLLGDSALYLCASSLSATGLEGYTFGSGTRLTVV.

This clonotype has at least ten counts. The chain employs TRBV27 and TRBJ2-1, with no clear D. Germline V gives CDR1 MNHEY, CDR2 SMNVEV (reference sequence). This CDR3 is built from 15 residues. V was clipped by 0 bases and J by 15 bases, with 21 bases between them. The DNA of the CDR3 is TGTGCCAGCAGTTTATCCCCAACTGTGAGCGCCCCAGGGTTCTTC. Translating it yields CASSLSPTVSAPGFF.

The gene calls are TRBV20-1 and TRBJ2-1; D may be TRBD2 (5 bases). CDR1 DFQATT and CDR2 SNEGSKA come from the germline V gene (reference sequence). V shed 7 bases and J shed 5 bases, with 18 bases lying between them. The CDR3 loop spans 14 amino acids. The DNA for the CDR3 is TGCAGTGGGTTGGGTATTAGTAGCGACAATGAGCAGTTCTTC. It is translated as CSGLGISSDNEQFF.

This clonotype turned up a few times. The rearrangement uses TRBV3-1 and TRBJ2-6; TRBD1 matches 8 bases. With 4 bases clipped from V and 3 bases from J, the junction kept 5 bases outside the gene matches. This CDR3 is built from 16 residues. Per germline, CDR1 LGHDT and CDR2 YNNKEL (reference sequence). The CDR3 bases are TGTGCCAGCAGCCTTTGGGACAGGAGTGGGGCCAACGTCCTGACTTTC. Amino acid sequence: CASSLWDRSGANVLTF.

The rearrangement links TRBV27 to TRBJ2-2; 8 bases are a match to TRBD2. This CDR3 spans 18 amino acids. Per germline, CDR1 MNHEY and CDR2 SMNVEV (reference sequence). V was clipped by 5 bases and J by 3 bases; unmatched bases: 14. The CDR3: CASSLLFGSGGDTGELFF. The CDR3 DNA follows: TGTGCCAGCAGTCTCCTCTTCGGCAGCGGGGGCGACACCGGGGAGCTGTTTTTT.

The CDR3 is CASSFYHKGPDTQYF. CDR3 nucleotide sequence: TGTGCCAGCAGTTTTTACCACAAGGGGCCAGATACGCAGTATTTT. The V gene is TRBV7-8, the J gene TRBJ2-3, with a possible D match to TRBD1 (5 bases). Germline values: CDR1 SGHVS, CDR2 FQNEAQ. The CDR3 extends over 15 amino acids. Trimming took 6 bases from V and 4 from J, leaving 17 bases between them.

This clonotype occurred many times. The V and J genes are TRBV7-2 and TRBJ1-1; D gene ambiguous. The V gene lost 2 bases and the J gene lost 1 base, with 5 bases spanning the gap. Germline V gives CDR1 SGHTA, CDR2 FQGNSA. The length of the CDR3 is 13 residues. The CDR3, as DNA: TGTGCCAGCAGCTTATCGCGGAACACTGAAGCTTTCTTT. This translates into CASSLSRNTEAFF.

The genes are TRBV18 and TRBJ2-1; 7 bases fit TRBD2. The CDR3 is made up of 17 amino acids. V lost 0 bases and J lost 9; bases outside the gene matches: 14. The germline CDR1 and CDR2 sequences are KGHSH and LQKENI. The CDR3 region has the DNA TGTGCCAGCTCACCACCCGGCCGTGGCGGGAGCGAGGGTGAGCAGTTCTTC. It yields the protein CASSPPGRGGSEGEQFF.